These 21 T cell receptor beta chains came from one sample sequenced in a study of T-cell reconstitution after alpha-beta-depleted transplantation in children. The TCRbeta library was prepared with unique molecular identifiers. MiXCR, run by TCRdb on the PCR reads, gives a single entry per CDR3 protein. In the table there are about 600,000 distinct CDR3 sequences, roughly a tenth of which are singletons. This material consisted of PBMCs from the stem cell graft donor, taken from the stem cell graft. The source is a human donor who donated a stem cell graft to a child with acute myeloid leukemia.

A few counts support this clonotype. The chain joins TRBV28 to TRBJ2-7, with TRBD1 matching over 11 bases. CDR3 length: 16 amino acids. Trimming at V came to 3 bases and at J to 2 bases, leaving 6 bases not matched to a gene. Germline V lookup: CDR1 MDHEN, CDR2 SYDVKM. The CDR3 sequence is CASSFPGQGGAYEQYF. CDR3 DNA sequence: TGTGCCAGCAGTTTCCCGGGACAGGGGGGGGCCTACGAGCAGTACTTC.

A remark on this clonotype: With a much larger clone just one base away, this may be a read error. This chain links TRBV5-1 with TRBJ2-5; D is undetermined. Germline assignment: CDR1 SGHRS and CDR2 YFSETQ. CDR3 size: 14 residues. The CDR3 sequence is CASSLSLGKETQCF. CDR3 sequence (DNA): TGCGCCAGCAGCTTATCCCTGGGAAAAGAGACCCAGTGCTTC.

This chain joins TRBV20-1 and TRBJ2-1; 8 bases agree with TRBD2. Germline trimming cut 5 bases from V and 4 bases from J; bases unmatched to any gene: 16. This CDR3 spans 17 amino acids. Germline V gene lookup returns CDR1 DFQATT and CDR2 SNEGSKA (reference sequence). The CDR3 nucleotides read TGCAGTGCTTCCCCCCGCGGGGGGAAGGTAGGGTACAATGAGCAGTTCTTC. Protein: CSASPRGGKVGYNEQFF.

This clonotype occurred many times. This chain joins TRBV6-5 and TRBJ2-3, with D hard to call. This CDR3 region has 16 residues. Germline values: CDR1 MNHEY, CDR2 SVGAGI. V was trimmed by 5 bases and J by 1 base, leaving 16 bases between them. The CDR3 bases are TGTGCCAGCAGTATCGGTTCTGGTCTAGGCACAGATACGCAGTATTTT. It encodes CASSIGSGLGTDTQYF.

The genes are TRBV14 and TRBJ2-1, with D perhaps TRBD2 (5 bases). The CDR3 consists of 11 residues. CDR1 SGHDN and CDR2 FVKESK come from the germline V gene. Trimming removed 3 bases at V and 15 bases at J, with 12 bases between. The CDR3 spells CASSQRAARFF. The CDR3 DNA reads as TGTGCCAGCAGCCAGAGGGCCGCGCGGTTCTTC.

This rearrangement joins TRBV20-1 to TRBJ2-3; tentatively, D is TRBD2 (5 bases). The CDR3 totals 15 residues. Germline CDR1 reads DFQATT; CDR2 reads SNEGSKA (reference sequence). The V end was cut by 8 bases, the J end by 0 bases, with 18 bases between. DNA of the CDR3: TGCAGTCCATACGTTCTAGCTACTAGCACAGATACGCAGTATTTT. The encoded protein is CSPYVLATSTDTQYF.

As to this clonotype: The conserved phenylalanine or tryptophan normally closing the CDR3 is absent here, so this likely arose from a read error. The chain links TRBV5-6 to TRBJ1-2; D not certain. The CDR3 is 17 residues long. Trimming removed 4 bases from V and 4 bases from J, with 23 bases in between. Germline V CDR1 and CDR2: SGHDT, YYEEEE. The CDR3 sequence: CASSPGGSFPRGYGYTY. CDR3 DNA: TGTGCCAGCAGCCCCGGCGGGTCCTTTCCTCGTGGCTATGGCTACACCTAC.

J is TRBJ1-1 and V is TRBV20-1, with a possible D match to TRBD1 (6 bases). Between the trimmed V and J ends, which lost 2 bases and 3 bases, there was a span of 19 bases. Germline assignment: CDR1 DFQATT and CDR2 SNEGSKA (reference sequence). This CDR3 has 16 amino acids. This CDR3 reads CSARNRARGGDTEAFF. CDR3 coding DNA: TGCAGTGCTAGAAACAGGGCGAGGGGAGGGGACACTGAAGCTTTCTTT.

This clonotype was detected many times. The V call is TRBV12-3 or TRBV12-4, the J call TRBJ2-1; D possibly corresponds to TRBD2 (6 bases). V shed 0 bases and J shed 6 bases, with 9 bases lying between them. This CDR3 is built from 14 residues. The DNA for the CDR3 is TGTGCCAGCAGTTTAGCGGGGACTCTCAATGAGCAGTTCTTC. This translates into CASSLAGTLNEQFF.

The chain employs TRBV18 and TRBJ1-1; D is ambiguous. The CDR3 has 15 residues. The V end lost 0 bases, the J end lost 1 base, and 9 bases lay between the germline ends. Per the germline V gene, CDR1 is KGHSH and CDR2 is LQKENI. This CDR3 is CASSPPNGENTEAFF. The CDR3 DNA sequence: TGTGCCAGCTCACCACCAAACGGGGAGAACACTGAAGCTTTCTTT.

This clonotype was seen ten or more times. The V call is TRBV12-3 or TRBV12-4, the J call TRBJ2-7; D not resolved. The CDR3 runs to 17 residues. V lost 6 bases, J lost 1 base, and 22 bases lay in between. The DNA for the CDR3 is TGTGCCAGCAGAGTCCTTCTTCGAGGCGGTCCATCCTACGAGCAGTACTTC. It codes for CASRVLLRGGPSYEQYF.

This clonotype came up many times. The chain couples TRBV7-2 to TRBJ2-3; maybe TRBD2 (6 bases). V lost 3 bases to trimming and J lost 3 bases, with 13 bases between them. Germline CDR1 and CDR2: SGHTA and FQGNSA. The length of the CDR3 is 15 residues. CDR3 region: CASSFGGALTDTQYF. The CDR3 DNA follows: TGTGCCAGCAGCTTCGGCGGGGCGTTGACAGATACGCAGTATTTT.

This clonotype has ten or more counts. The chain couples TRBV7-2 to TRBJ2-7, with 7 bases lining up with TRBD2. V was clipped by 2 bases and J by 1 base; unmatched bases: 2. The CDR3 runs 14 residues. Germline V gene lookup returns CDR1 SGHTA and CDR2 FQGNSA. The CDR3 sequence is CASSLTAGSYEQYF. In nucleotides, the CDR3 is TGTGCCAGCAGCTTAACAGCGGGGTCCTACGAGCAGTACTTC.

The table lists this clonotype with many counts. The DNA for the CDR3 is TGCGCCAGCAGCGATCCCGGGGGGGATGGCTACACCTTC. Translating it yields CASSDPGGDGYTF. The chain combines TRBV5-1 with TRBJ1-2, with a tentative D call TRBD1 (5 bases). The V and J ends lost 4 bases and 6 bases respectively, with 13 bases between them. Germline V gene data show CDR1 as SGHRS and CDR2 as YFSETQ. There are 13 residues in the CDR3.

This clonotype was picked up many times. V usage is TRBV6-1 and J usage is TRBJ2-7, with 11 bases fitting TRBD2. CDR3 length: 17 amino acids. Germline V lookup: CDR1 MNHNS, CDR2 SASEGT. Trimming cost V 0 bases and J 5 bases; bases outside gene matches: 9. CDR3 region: CASSEALAGGYRHEQYF. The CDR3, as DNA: TGTGCCAGCAGTGAAGCGCTAGCGGGAGGCTACCGTCACGAGCAGTACTTC.

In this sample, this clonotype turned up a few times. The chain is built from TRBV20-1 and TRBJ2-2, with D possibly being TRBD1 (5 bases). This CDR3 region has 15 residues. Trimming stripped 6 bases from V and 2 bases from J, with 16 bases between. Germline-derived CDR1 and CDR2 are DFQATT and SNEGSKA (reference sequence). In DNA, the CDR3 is TGCAGTGCGCCCGACAGCCTACTAAACACCGGGGAGCTGTTTTTT. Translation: CSAPDSLLNTGELFF.

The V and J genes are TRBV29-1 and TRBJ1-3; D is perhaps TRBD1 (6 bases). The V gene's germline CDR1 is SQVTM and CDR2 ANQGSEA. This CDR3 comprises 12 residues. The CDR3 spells CTVRGAGNTIYF. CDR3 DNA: TGCACCGTCCGGGGGGCAGGAAACACCATATATTTT.

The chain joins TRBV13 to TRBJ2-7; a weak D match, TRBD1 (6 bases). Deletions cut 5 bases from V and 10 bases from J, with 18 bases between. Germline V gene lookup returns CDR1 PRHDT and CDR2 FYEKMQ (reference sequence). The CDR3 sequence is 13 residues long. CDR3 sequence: CASSDSTQGDQYF. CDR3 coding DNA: TGTGCCAGCAGCGACTCTACACAGGGAGACCAGTACTTC.

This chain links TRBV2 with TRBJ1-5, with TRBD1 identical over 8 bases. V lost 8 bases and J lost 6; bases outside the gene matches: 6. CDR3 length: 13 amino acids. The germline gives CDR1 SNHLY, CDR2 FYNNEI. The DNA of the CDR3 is TGTGCCAGCCGGACAGGGATCGGTCAGCCCCAGCATTTT. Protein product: CASRTGIGQPQHF.

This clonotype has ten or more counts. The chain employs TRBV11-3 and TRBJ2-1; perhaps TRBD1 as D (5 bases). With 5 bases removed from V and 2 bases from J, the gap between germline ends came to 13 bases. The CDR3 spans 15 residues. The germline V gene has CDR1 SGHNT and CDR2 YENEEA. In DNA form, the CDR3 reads TGTGCCAGCAGCCAGGGCTATCCACCCTACAATGAGCAGTTCTTC. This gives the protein CASSQGYPPYNEQFF.

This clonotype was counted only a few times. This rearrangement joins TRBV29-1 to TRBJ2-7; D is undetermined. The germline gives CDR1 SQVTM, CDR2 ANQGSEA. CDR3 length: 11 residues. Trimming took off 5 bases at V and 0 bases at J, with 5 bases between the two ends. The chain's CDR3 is CSVYNSYEQYF. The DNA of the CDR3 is TGCAGCGTTTACAACTCCTACGAGCAGTACTTC.